The clone carrying this T cell receptor (beta chain) was found many times. Its antigen remains unknown. The cDNA was generated by 5'RACE with 10-nucleotide random UMIs. TCRdb recomputed calls from the 5' RACE reads with MiXCR, one row per CDR3 protein. This repertoire shows under 80,000 distinct CDR3 sequences, less than 4% found once; its top ten account for 1% to 1.5%. This specimen comes from a study of neurological immune-mediated disorders. Whole-study results and caveats: Among expanded clones, no CDR3 amino acid sequences were shared across subjects, a pattern suggesting private repertoires in all groups. Multiple sclerosis was found to have the least TCR clonal expansion, below healthy controls, and HTLV-1-associated myelopathy the most. As far as clinical or MRI features were concerned, none was associated with the multiple sclerosis repertoire cluster.

This CDR3 is 12 amino acids long. In germline, CDR1 is ENHRY, CDR2 SYGVKD. V shed 10 bases, J shed 1 base, and the junction held 4 bases outside the gene matches. The chain links TRBV10-3 to TRBJ2-7; 7 nucleotides match TRBD1. The source is a man aged 30-40 years with multiple sclerosis. Material: PBMCs. In DNA form, the CDR3 reads TGTGCCACCCAGGGGGATTCCTACGAGCAGTACTTC. It encodes CATQGDSYEQYF.